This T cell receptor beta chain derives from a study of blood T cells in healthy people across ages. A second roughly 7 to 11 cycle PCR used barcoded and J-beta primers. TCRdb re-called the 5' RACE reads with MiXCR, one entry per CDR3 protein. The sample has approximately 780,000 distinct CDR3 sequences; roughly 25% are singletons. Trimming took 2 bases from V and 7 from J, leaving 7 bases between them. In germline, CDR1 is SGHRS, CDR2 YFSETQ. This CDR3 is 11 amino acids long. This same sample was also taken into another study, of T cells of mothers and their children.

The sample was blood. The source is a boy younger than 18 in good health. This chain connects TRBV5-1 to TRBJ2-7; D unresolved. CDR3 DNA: TGCGCCAGCAGCTTTAAGACAGAGCAGTACTTC. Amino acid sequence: CASSFKTEQYF. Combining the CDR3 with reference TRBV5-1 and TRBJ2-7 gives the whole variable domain KAGVTQTPRYLIKTRGQQVTLSCSPISGHRSVSWYQQTPGQGLQFLFEYFSETQRNKGNFPGRFSGRQFSNSRSEMNVSTLELGDSALYLCASSFKTEQYFGPGTRLTVT.